This TCR beta chain was obtained from a study of T-cell reconstitution after alpha-beta-depleted transplantation in children. This clonotype was seen many times. The authors prepared the TCRbeta library with unique molecular identifiers. Each CDR3 protein is one row after TCRdb ran MiXCR on the PCR reads. The repertoire has about 690,000 distinct CDR3 sequences, around a sixth of them found once; the top ten carry 1.1%. The CDR3 contains 14 residues. V was trimmed by 6 bases and J by 7 bases, leaving 16 bases between them. J is TRBJ1-5 and V is TRBV12-3 or TRBV12-4; a weak D match, TRBD1 (6 bases). The starting material was PBMCs from the stem cell graft donor, obtained from the stem cell graft. The sequence was obtained from a human donor who donated a stem cell graft to a child with acute myeloid leukemia. The CDR3 reads CASRQQGLKQPQHF. The CDR3 DNA follows: TGTGCCAGCAGGCAACAGGGTTTGAAGCAGCCCCAGCATTTT.